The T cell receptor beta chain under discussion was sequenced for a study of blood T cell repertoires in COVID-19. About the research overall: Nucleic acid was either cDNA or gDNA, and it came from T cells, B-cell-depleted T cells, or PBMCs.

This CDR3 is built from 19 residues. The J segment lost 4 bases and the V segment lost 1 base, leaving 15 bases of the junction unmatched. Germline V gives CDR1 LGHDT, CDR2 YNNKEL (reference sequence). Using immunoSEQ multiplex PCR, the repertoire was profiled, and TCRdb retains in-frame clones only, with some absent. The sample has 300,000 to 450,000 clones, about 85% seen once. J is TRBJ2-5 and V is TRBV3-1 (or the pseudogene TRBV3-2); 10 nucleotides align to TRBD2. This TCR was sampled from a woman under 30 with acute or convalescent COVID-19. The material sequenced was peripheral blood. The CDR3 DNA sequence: TGTGCCAGCAGCCAAGCCGGGGTCCCTCTAATAGCGGGAGGAGAGACCCAGTACTTC. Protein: CASSQAGVPLIAGGETQYF.